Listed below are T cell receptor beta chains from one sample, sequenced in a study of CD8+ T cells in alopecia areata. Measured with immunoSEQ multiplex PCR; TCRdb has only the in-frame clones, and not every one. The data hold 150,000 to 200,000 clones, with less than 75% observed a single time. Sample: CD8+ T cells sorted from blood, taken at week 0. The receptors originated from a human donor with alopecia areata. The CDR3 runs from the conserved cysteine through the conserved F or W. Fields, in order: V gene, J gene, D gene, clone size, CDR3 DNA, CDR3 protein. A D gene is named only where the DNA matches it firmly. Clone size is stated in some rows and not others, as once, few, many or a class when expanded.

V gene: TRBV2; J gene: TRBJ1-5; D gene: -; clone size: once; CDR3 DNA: TGTGCCAGCAGTGACACTGGGCCCCAGCATTTT; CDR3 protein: CASSDTGPQHF
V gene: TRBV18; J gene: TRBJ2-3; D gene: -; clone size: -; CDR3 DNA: TGTGCCAGCTCACCTGGGCATGGGAATACGCAGTATTTT; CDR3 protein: CASSPGHGNTQYF
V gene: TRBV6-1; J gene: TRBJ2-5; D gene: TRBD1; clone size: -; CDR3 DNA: TGTGCCAGCAGTGAAACGGAGACAGGGGTTTTCCGCCCTCAAGAGACCCAGTACTTC; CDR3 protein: CASSETETGVFRPQETQYF
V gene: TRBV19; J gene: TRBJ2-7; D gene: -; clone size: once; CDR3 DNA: TGTGCCAGTAGTCCCGACATCTCCTACGAGCAGTACTTC; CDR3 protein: CASSPDISYEQYF
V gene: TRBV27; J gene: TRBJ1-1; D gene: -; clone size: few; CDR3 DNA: TGTGCCAGCAGTTTAGGGATGACTATGGAAGCTTTCTTT; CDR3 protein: CASSLGMTMEAFF
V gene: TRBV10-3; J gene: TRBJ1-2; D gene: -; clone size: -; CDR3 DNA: TGTGCCATCAGGAGGAACGACGGGAGAGGCTACACCTTC; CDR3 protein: CAIRRNDGRGYTF
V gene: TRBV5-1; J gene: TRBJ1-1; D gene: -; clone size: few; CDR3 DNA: TGCGCCAGCGGAGAGTTGGGGAGTGGCACTGAAGCTTTCTTT; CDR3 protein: CASGELGSGTEAFF
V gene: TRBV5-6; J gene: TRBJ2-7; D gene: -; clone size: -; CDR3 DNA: TGTGCCAGCAGCTTGCAGGGGCGCTACGAGCAGTACTTC; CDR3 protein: CASSLQGRYEQYF
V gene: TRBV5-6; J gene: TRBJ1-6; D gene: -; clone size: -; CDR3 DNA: TGTGCCAGCAGCTCCGGGACGGGCGGATTCACCCTCCACTTT; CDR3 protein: CASSSGTGGFTLHF
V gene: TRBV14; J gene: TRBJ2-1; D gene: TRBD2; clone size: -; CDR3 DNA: TGTGCCAGCACCAAGCGGGGGGGCCGTGATGAGCAGTTCTTC; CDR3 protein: CASTKRGGRDEQFF
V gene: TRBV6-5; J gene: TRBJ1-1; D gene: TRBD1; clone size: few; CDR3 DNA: TGTGCCAGCAGTTATCAGGAGGACAGGGGATTTAGAGCTTTCTTT; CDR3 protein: CASSYQEDRGFRAFF
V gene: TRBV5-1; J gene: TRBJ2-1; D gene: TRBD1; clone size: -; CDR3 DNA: TGCGCCAGCAGCCCCTCGACAGGGATGGGGGATGAGCAGTTCTTC; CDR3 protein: CASSPSTGMGDEQFF
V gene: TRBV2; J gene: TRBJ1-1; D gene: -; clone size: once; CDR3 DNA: TGTGCCAGCAGTGAAGCCCTGGGCACTGAAGCTTTCTTT; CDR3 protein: CASSEALGTEAFF
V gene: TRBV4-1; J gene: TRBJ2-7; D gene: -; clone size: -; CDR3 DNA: TGCGCCAGCAGCCAAGTGTACACCAGCTCCTACGAGCAGTACTTC; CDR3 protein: CASSQVYTSSYEQYF
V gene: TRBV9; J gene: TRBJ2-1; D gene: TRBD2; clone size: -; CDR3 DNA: TGTGCCAGCAGCGTTAGCGGGGGGGCGGATGAGCAGTTCTTC; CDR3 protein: CASSVSGGADEQFF
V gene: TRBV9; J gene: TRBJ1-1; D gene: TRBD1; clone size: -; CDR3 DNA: TGTGCCAGCAGCGTACAGGGGGAGAACACTGAAGCTTTCTTT; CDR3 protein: CASSVQGENTEAFF
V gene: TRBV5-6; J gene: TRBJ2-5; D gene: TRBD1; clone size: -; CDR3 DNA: TGTGCCAGCAGCTTGGTGGGACAGGGGTTGGAGACCCAGTACTTC; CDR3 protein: CASSLVGQGLETQYF
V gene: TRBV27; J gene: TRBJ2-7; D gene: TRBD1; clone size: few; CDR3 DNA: TGTGCCAGCAGTTTGGGGCAGGGGGCCTACGAGCAGTACTTC; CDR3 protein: CASSLGQGAYEQYF
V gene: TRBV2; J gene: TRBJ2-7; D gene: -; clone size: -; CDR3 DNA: TGTGCCAGCAGTGAAGCAGGGATTTCCTACGAGCAGTACTTC; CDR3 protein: CASSEAGISYEQYF
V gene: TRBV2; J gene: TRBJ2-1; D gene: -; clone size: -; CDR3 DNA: TGTGCCAGCAGCCCTCGAGGGGGGGGCAAGTGGGAGCAGTTCTTC; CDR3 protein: CASSPRGGGKWEQFF
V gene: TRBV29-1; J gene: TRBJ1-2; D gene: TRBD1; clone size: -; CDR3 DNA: TGCAGCGTTGGCCCCCCCGGGACAGGACGTTTCAGTGGCTACACCTTC; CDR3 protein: CSVGPPGTGRFSGYTF
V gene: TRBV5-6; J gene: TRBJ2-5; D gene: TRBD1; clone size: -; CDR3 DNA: TGTGCCAGCAGCTTAGGGACAGGGATTTACGTCGGGGGGAAAGAGACCCAGTACTTC; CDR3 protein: CASSLGTGIYVGGKETQYF
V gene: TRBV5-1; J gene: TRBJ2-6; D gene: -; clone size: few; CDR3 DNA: TGCGCCAGCAGCAGCTCTTGGACCGTTATAGCTGGGGCCAACGTCCTGACTTTC; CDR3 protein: CASSSSWTVIAGANVLTF
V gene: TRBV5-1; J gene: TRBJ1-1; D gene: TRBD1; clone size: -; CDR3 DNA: TGCGCCAGCCTTGGACAGGGTGTCTCTGAAGCTTTCTTT; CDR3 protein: CASLGQGVSEAFF
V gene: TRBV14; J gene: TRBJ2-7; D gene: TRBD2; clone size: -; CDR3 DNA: TGTGCCAGCAGCCACGGGGGGGCCGGAGTCTACGAGCAGTACTTC; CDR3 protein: CASSHGGAGVYEQYF
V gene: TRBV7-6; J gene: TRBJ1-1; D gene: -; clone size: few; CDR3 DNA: TGTGCCAGCAGCTTAGAGGGGAACCGGGCCACTGAAGCTTTCTTT; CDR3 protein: CASSLEGNRATEAFF
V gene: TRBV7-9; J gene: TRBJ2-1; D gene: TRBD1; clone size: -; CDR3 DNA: TGTGCCAGCAGCTACCCCGGGACAGGGGACAATGAGCAGTTCTTC; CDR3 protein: CASSYPGTGDNEQFF
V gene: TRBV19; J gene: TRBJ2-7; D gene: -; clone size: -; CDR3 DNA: TGTGCCAGTTCCTGGGACGGTTCCTACGAGCAGTACTTC; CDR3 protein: CASSWDGSYEQYF
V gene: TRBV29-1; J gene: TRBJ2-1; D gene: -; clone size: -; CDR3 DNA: TGCAGCGTAAATGGGAGGTTCCGTGGAGAGCAGTTCTTC; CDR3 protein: CSVNGRFRGEQFF
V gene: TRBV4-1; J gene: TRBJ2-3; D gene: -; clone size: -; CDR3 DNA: TGCGCCAGCAGCCAAGGGAGGGGCACAGATACGCAGTATTTT; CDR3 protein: CASSQGRGTDTQYF
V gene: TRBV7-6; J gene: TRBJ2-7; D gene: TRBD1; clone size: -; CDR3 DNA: TGTGCCAGCAGCCCTGGGACAGGGGGACCCTACGAGCAGTACTTC; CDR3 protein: CASSPGTGGPYEQYF
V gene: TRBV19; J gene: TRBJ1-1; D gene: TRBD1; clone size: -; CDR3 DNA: TGTGCCAGTACCACGGGACAGATCAACACTGAAGCTTTCTTT; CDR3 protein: CASTTGQINTEAFF
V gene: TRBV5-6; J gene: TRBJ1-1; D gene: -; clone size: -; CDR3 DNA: TGTGCCAGCAGCCCTGGCTACGGGATCGTGAACACTGAAGCTTTCTTT; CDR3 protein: CASSPGYGIVNTEAFF
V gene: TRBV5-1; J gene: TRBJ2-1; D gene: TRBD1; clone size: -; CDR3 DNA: TGCGCCAACCCGACTTCAGCCCGGGACAGGGGGGGCAATGAGCAGTTCTTC; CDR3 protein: CANPTSARDRGGNEQFF
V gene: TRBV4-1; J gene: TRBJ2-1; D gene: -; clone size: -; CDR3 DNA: TGCGCCAGCAGCCAAGAGAACTCCCCGGTGGACAATGAGCAGTTCTTC; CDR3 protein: CASSQENSPVDNEQFF
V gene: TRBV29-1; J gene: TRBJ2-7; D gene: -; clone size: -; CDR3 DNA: TGCAGCGTTATGTTGCAGGCGAGCTCCTACGAGCAGTACTTC; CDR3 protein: CSVMLQASSYEQYF
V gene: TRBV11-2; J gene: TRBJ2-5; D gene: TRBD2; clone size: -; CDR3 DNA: TGTGCCAGCAGCCGAGGACTAGCGGGACAAGAGACCCAGTACTTC; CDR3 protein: CASSRGLAGQETQYF
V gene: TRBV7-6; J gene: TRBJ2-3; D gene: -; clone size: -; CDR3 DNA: TGTGCCAGCAGCTTCTCCGCTAACACAGATACGCAGTATTTT; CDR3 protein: CASSFSANTDTQYF
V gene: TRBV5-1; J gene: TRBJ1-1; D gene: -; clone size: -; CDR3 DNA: TGCGCCAGCAGCTTGTGGGGGGCCGCGAACACTGAAGCTTTCTTT; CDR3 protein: CASSLWGAANTEAFF
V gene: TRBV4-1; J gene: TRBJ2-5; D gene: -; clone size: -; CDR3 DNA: TGCGCCAGCAGCCCGCCTTTCCGGGACGCTCAAGAGACCCAGTACTTC; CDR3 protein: CASSPPFRDAQETQYF
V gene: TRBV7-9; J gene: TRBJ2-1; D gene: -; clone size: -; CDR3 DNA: TGTGCCGTAGAGGGATTCGGTGAGCAGTTCTTC; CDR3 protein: CAVEGFGEQFF
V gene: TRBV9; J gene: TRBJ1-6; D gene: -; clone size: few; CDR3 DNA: TGTGCCAGCAGTTCACCAACAGGCAATTCACCCCTCCACTTT; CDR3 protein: CASSSPTGNSPLHF
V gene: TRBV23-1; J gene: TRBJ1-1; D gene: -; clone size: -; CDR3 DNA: TGCGCCAGCAGTCAATCGAATCCGGGGGTCGAAATGAACACTGAAGCTTTCTTT; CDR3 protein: CASSQSNPGVEMNTEAFF
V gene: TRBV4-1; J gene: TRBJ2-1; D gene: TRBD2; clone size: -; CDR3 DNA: TGCGCCAGCAGCAACCGACTAGCGGGGGCCCGCCTCTTGGAGAATGAGCAGTTCTTC; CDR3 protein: CASSNRLAGARLLENEQFF
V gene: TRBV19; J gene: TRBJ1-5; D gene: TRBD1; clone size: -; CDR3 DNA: TGTGCCAGTAGTATCGGACAGGGTGGTAATCAGCCCCAGCATTTT; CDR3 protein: CASSIGQGGNQPQHF
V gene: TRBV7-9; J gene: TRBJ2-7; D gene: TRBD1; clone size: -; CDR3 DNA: TGTGCCAGCAGCCCAGCGGGACAGGGCTCCTACGAGCAGTACTTC; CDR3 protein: CASSPAGQGSYEQYF
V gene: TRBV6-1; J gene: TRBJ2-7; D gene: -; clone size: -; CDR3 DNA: TGTGCCAGCAGCGAACCGGGGGCGGGCTACGAGCAGTACTTC; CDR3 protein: CASSEPGAGYEQYF
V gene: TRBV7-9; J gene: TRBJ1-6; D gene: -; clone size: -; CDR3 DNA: TGTGCCAGCAGCACCCCCGGGGGGGGATATAATTCACCCCTCCACTTT; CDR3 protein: CASSTPGGGYNSPLHF
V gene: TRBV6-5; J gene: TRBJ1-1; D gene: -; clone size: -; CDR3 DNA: TGTGCCAGCAGTTACTCAGGGGGGAACACTGAAGCTTTCTTT; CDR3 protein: CASSYSGGNTEAFF
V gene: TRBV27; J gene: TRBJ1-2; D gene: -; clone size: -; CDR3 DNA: TGTGCCAGCAGTCCCGCGGGACTTAACTATGGCTACACCTTC; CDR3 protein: CASSPAGLNYGYTF
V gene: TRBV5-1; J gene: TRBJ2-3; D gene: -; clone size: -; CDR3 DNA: TGCGCCAGCAGCTTGGAGCGGGCGAGCACAGATACGCAGTATTTT; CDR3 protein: CASSLERASTDTQYF
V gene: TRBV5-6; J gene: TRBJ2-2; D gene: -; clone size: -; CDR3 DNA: TGTGCCAGCAGCTTTGGGCCCGGGGAGCTGTTTTTT; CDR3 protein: CASSFGPGELFF
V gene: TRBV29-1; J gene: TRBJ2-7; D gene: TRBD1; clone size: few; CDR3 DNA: TGCAGCGCCGAGGGGACAGGGAGCAACGAGCAGTACTTC; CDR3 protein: CSAEGTGSNEQYF